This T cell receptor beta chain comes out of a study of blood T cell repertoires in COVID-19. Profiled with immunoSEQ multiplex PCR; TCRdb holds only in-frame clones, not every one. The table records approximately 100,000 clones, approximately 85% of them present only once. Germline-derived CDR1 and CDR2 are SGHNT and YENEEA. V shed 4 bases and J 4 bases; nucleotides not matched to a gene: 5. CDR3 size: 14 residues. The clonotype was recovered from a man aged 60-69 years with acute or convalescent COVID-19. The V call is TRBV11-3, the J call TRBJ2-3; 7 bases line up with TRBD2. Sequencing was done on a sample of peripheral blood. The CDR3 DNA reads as TGTGCCAGCAGCTACGGACTAGTATCAGATACGCAGTATTTT. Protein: CASSYGLVSDTQYF.